One and the same sample provided the 12 T cell receptor beta chains below, sequenced in a study of blood T cell repertoires in COVID-19. Profiling relied on immunoSEQ multiplex PCR, and the TCRdb table lists in-frame clones only, not all of them. The sample shows over 150,000 clones, 70% to 90% of them seen only once. Sequenced input: peripheral blood. Every receptor here comes from a man aged 50-59 years with active or convalescent COVID-19.

This chain links TRBV28 with TRBJ1-2; no clear D. Germline V gene sequence: CDR1 MDHEN, CDR2 SYDVKM. This CDR3 comprises 12 residues. The V end was cut by 5 bases, the J end by 2 bases, with 6 bases between. Written as DNA, the CDR3 is TGTGCCAGCAGTCTAGTGAACTATGGCTACACCTTC. The encoded protein is CASSLVNYGYTF.

The CDR3 sequence is CASTKGHGFGNTIYF. For the CDR3, the DNA is TGTGCCAGTACCAAGGGACATGGCTTTGGAAACACCATATATTTT. The rearrangement links TRBV19 to TRBJ1-3; weak D call: TRBD1 (6 bases). Germline V gene lookup returns CDR1 LNHDA and CDR2 SQIVND (reference sequence). V lost 7 bases to trimming and J lost 3 bases, with 16 bases between them. The CDR3 sequence is 15 residues long.

This clone was recorded only once. V is TRBV7-6 and J is TRBJ2-3; the D gene is possibly TRBD2 (7 bases). The germline CDR1 and CDR2 sequences are SGHVS and FNYEAQ. The V gene lost 5 bases and the J gene lost 1 base, with 16 bases spanning the gap. The CDR3 has 16 amino acids. The CDR3 loop is CASSKGGSVGTDTQYF. Written as DNA, the CDR3 is TGTGCCAGCAGCAAGGGGGGGAGCGTTGGCACAGATACGCAGTATTTT.

This rearrangement joins TRBV11-2 to TRBJ1-1, with TRBD1 as a possible D gene (5 bases). CDR1 and CDR2 (germline): SGHAT, FQNNGV. Trimming pared 4 bases from V and 5 bases from J, leaving 14 bases between. The CDR3 has 14 residues. DNA for the CDR3: TGTGCCAGCAGCTCTCTCAGGGTCCCAACTGAAGCTTTCTTT. Its translation is CASSSLRVPTEAFF.

CDR3 DNA sequence: TGTGCCAGCAGTTCCCATGGTACAGGGGGTAGGTACGAGCAGTACTTC. It yields the protein CASSSHGTGGRYEQYF. The chain carries TRBV6-5 and TRBJ2-7, with 8 bases matching TRBD1. Germline V gene sequence: CDR1 MNHEY, CDR2 SVGAGI. The CDR3 runs 16 residues. Trimming at V came to 4 bases and at J to 4 bases, leaving 12 bases not matched to a gene.

The genes are TRBV6-6 and TRBJ2-5, with D possibly being TRBD1 (8 bases). The CDR3 length is 14 residues. The germline V gene has CDR1 MNHNY and CDR2 SVGAGI (reference sequence). V gave up 5 bases and J gave up 2 bases, with 12 bases separating them. CDR3 nucleotide sequence: TGTGCCAGCAGTGGACAGGGAGGGCAAGAGACCCAGTACTTC. Amino acid sequence: CASSGQGGQETQYF.

This clone was counted once. The chain has TRBV12-5 and TRBJ1-2; D not certain. The V and J ends lost 5 bases and 4 bases respectively, with 20 bases between them. This CDR3 contains 16 residues. CDR1 and CDR2 (germline): LGHNT, FRNRAP. CDR3 region: CASGLRSPGVGYGYTF. CDR3 DNA sequence: TGTGCTAGTGGTCTACGCTCACCGGGAGTGGGCTATGGCTACACCTTC. The full variable domain, in which reference TRBV12-5 and TRBJ1-2 provide the parts outside the CDR3, is DARVTQTPRHKVTEMGQEVTMRCQPILGHNTVFWYRQTMMQGLELLAYFRNRAPLDDSGMPKDRFSAEMPDATLATLKIQPSEPRDSAVYFCASGLRSPGVGYGYTFGSGTRLTVV.

V is TRBV5-4 and J is TRBJ1-5; D remains ambiguous. This CDR3 contains 13 residues. V was trimmed by 0 bases and J by 5 bases, leaving 6 bases between them. Looked up from germline, CDR1 is SGHNT and CDR2 is YYREEE (reference sequence). CDR3 sequence: CASSLGYDQPQHF. Written as DNA, the CDR3 is TGTGCCAGCAGCTTGGGTTATGATCAGCCCCAGCATTTT. The full variable domain, its missing parts supplied by reference TRBV5-4 and TRBJ1-5, is ETGVTQSPTHLIKTRGQQVTLRCSSQSGHNTVSWYQQALGQGPQFIFQYYREEENGRGNFPPRFSGLQFPNYSSELNVNALELDDSALYLCASSLGYDQPQHFGDGTRLSIL.

The chain joins TRBV5-1 to TRBJ1-3; D uncertain. Trimming pared 0 bases from V and 0 bases from J, leaving 7 bases between. CDR1 SGHRS and CDR2 YFSETQ come from the germline V gene. The CDR3 consists of 15 residues. The CDR3 DNA follows: TGCGCCAGCAGCTTGGTGGGAGTCTCTGGAAACACCATATATTTT. Residues: CASSLVGVSGNTIYF.

V and J are TRBV7-3 and TRBJ2-3, with 7 bases that match TRBD2. CDR3 length equals 14 residues. Germline V gene sequence: CDR1 SGHTA, CDR2 FQGTGA. The V and J ends lost 5 bases and 2 bases, in that order; junction bases with no gene match: 4. In nucleotides, the CDR3 is TGTGCCAGCAGCCCACAGCGGGACACAGATACGCAGTATTTT. This codes for CASSPQRDTDTQYF.

The V and J genes are TRBV30 and TRBJ1-3, with 10 bases aligning to TRBD1. The CDR3 covers 13 residues. V lost 5 bases, J lost 6 bases, and 4 bases stayed unmatched. Germline V gives CDR1 GTSNPN, CDR2 SVGIG (reference sequence). CDR3 in DNA: TGTGCCTGGGGGACAGGGGTGGTAAACACCATATATTTT. This codes for CAWGTGVVNTIYF.

CDR3 region: CASSLSSGSADTQYF. In nucleotides, the CDR3 is TGCGCCAGCAGCTTGTCTAGCGGGAGTGCAGATACGCAGTATTTT. This chain joins TRBV5-1 and TRBJ2-3, with 10 bases aligning to TRBD2. J lost 4 bases, V lost 1 base, and 3 bases had no gene match. This CDR3 region has 15 residues. CDR1 and CDR2 (germline): SGHRS, YFSETQ.